This is a list of T cell receptor beta chains from one sample in a study of T-cell reconstitution after alpha-beta-depleted transplantation in children. One entry per CDR3 protein, called by TCRdb with MiXCR from the PCR reads. In the table there are 440,000 or so distinct CDR3 sequences, under 13% of which are singletons. Sequencing was performed on PBMCs from the stem cell graft donor, taken from the stem cell graft. Receptors originate from a human donor who donated a stem cell graft to a child with acute myeloid leukemia. The CDR3 runs from the conserved cysteine through the conserved F or W. D genes are given only for firm matches. Only part of the rows carry a size: once, few, many, or a class if the clone is expanded.

V,length,J,D,size,DNA,CDR3
TRBV29-1,14,TRBJ2-5,-,-,TGCAGCGTAACCCGGGATGTGGGGCAAGAGACCCAGTACTTC,CSVTRDVGQETQYF
TRBV12-3/TRBV12-4,16,TRBJ1-3,-,many,TGTGCCAGCAGTTTATATACCCCGCCAAGGGTGAACACCATATATTTT,CASSLYTPPRVNTIYF
TRBV5-1,15,TRBJ2-7,TRBD2,-,TGCGCCAGCAGCTTGGTCGGACTAGCGGGAGACGAGCAGTACTTC,CASSLVGLAGDEQYF
TRBV12-3/TRBV12-4,16,TRBJ2-1,TRBD2,many,TGTGCCAGCTTCTACCGAAGCGGGAGCCGTGTCAATGAGCAGTTCTTC,CASFYRSGSRVNEQFF
TRBV7-9,12,TRBJ2-3,-,few,TGTGCCAGCAGCCCGGGGTCCAACACGCAGTATTTT,CASSPGSNTQYF
TRBV18,14,TRBJ2-5,-,few,TGTGCCAGCTCACCAGATTACGGCCAAGAGACCCAGTACTTC,CASSPDYGQETQYF
TRBV15,12,TRBJ1-5,-,-,TGTGCCACCAGCCGGAGCAATCAGCCCCAGCATTTT,CATSRSNQPQHF
TRBV11-2,17,TRBJ2-4,TRBD2,-,TGTGCCAGCAGCTTAGACCTAGCGGGAGCTGCCAAAAACATTCAGTACTTC,CASSLDLAGAAKNIQYF
TRBV11-2,14,TRBJ2-1,-,-,TGTGCCAGCAGCTTAAGGGGGGGGGCGGGTGAGCAGTTCTTC,CASSLRGGAGEQFF
TRBV3-1,13,TRBJ1-1,TRBD1,many,TGTGCCAGCAGCGGACAGGGAGGCACTGAAGCTTTCTTT,CASSGQGGTEAFF
TRBV4-2,12,TRBJ2-7,-,many,TGTGCCAGCAGCCAGAACGGGCGCGAGCAGTACTTC,CASSQNGREQYF
TRBV7-8,16,TRBJ2-1,TRBD2,few,TGTGCCAGCAGTTTACCACTAGCGGGACGTAACAATGAGCAGTTCTTC,CASSLPLAGRNNEQFF
TRBV4-1,17,TRBJ2-5,TRBD2,-,TGCGCCAGCAGCCACCTGGGACTAGCGGGACAGCAAGAGACCCAGTACTTC,CASSHLGLAGQQETQYF
TRBV27,14,TRBJ2-5,-,few,TGTGCCAGCAGTTTTCTGCGAGCGCTGGAGACCCAGTACTTC,CASSFLRALETQYF
TRBV2,17,TRBJ2-3,TRBD2,-,TGTGCCAGCAGTCCCCGGACTAGCGGGGGGGCGAAAGATACGCAGTATTTT,CASSPRTSGGAKDTQYF
TRBV25-1,13,TRBJ2-7,TRBD1,few,TGTGCCAGCAGTGTTACAGGGGTCTACGAGCAGTACTTC,CASSVTGVYEQYF
TRBV7-2,13,TRBJ2-5,TRBD1,many,TGTGCCAGCAGCCAAGGACAGGGACAGACCCAGTACTTC,CASSQGQGQTQYF
TRBV30,15,TRBJ2-7,-,few,TGTGCCTGGAGTGTAGGATTAGCGGACCCCTACGAGCAGTACTTC,CAWSVGLADPYEQYF
TRBV18,13,TRBJ1-2,-,-,TGTGCCAGCTCACCACCGACCCGCTATGGCTACACCTTC,CASSPPTRYGYTF